Presented here are 10 T cell receptor beta chains from one specimen sequenced in a study of shared clonotypes between healthy human individuals. It was CD45RO-negative cells, positively selected for CCR7, that made up naive CD8 cells, with terminally differentiated effector memory CD45RA+ cells excluded. TCRdb's copy holds only in-frame clones and misses some; the assay was immunoSEQ multiplex PCR. The sample has roughly 2.1 million clones; roughly 91% are singletons. Sequenced: naive CD8+ T cells from PBMCs. The receptors shown here come from a man aged 18 to 29 in good health. Some clones in this sample may be carry-over from other donors' samples.

A word on this clone: Other DNA sequences in this sample translate to the same CDR3. The V call is TRBV27, the J call TRBJ2-7; D is ambiguous. This CDR3 is 14 amino acids long. Germline V gene sequence: CDR1 MNHEY, CDR2 SMNVEV (reference sequence). Trimming cost V 0 bases and J 4 bases, with 10 bases left between them. CDR3 bases: TGTGCCAGCAGTTTATCTGGCTCCAGGTACGAGCAGTACTTC. Translation gives CASSLSGSRYEQYF.

The gene calls are TRBV6-5 and TRBJ2-7; 7 positions agree with TRBD1. CDR1 is MNHEY, CDR2 SVGAGI, per germline. Losses at the gene ends were 2 bases for V and 3 bases for J; bases not matched to a gene: 7. The CDR3 consists of 15 residues. CDR3 in amino acids: CASSYQTGWDYEQYF. CDR3 sequence (DNA): TGTGCCAGCAGTTACCAGACAGGGTGGGACTACGAGCAGTACTTC.

V usage is TRBV29-1 and J usage is TRBJ2-7, with 12 bases lining up with TRBD1. Trimming cost V 6 bases and J 6 bases; bases outside gene matches: 12. The CDR3 contains 15 residues. The germline CDR1 and CDR2 sequences are SQVTM and ANQGSEA. The CDR3 DNA is TGCAGCGTGTGCACTGTCCGGGACAGGGGGCGCGAGCAGTACTTC. Encoded protein: CSVCTVRDRGREQYF.

A word on this clone: Different DNA sequences within this sample yield the same CDR3. The CDR3 region is CASSSGQGGYEQYF. CDR3 sequence (DNA): TGTGCCAGCAGCTCCGGACAGGGAGGTTACGAGCAGTACTTC. The chain links TRBV9 to TRBJ2-7; 8 bases line up with TRBD1. This CDR3 is 14 amino acids long. CDR1 is SGDLS, CDR2 YYNGEE, per germline. Unmatched junction bases numbered 7, after V lost 4 bases and J lost 4 bases.

The rearrangement uses TRBV27 and TRBJ2-7, with D perhaps TRBD2 (6 bases). Germline-derived CDR1 and CDR2 are MNHEY and SMNVEV (reference sequence). This CDR3 has 13 amino acids. The germline V and J ends were trimmed by 5 bases and 5 bases, with 13 bases remaining between them. CDR3 coding DNA: TGTGCCAGCAGTCCCCGGGAGTGGGACGAGCAGTACTTC. This codes for CASSPREWDEQYF.

V is TRBV6-5 and J is TRBJ2-1; no firm D call. In germline, CDR1 is MNHEY, CDR2 SVGAGI. Trimming shortened V by 4 bases and J by 0 bases, and 10 bases separated the two germline ends. This CDR3 comprises 15 residues. CDR3 DNA sequence: TGTGCCAGCAGTTTCGGCCGTTCCTCCTACAATGAGCAGTTCTTC. Residues: CASSFGRSSYNEQFF.

J is TRBJ2-3 and V is TRBV30, with a possible D match to TRBD2 (6 bases). This CDR3 has 16 amino acids. The V end was cut by 2 bases, the J end by 2 bases, with 17 bases between. Germline V gene data show CDR1 as GTSNPN and CDR2 as SVGIG (reference sequence). CDR3 amino acids: CAWSYGVAATTDTQYF. The CDR3 DNA sequence: TGTGCCTGGAGTTACGGGGTAGCGGCGACCACAGATACGCAGTATTTT.

Of note for this clone: Other DNA sequences in the same sample also yield this CDR3. This chain uses TRBV11-2 with TRBJ1-1; no reliable D call. The CDR3 loop spans 12 amino acids. Germline V lookup: CDR1 SGHAT, CDR2 FQNNGV. V lost 5 bases, J lost 1 base, and 5 bases lay in between. CDR3 loop: CASSLENTEAFF. CDR3 DNA sequence: TGTGCCAGCAGCCTCGAGAACACTGAAGCTTTCTTT.

Here the CDR3 reads CASSLSAGHTNYGYTF. CDR3 in DNA: TGTGCCAGCAGTTTAAGCGCAGGTCATACTAACTATGGCTACACCTTC. The chain uses TRBV28 and TRBJ1-2; D gene unclear. The CDR3 sequence is 16 residues long. Germline V gene sequence: CDR1 MDHEN, CDR2 SYDVKM. V lost 2 bases and J lost 0, with 13 bases in between.

This chain uses TRBV27 with TRBJ2-7; D remains ambiguous. V was trimmed by 8 bases and J by 7 bases, leaving 12 bases between them. The CDR3 runs 11 residues. Per germline, CDR1 MNHEY and CDR2 SMNVEV (reference sequence). The chain's CDR3 is CASGKSIEQYF. DNA for the CDR3: TGTGCCAGCGGGAAGTCCATTGAGCAGTACTTC.